The sequence of this TCR beta chain was determined in a study of blood T cell repertoires in COVID-19 (dated by TCRdb to the early 2020s). General notes on the study: Collaborator samples came from the United States, Italy and Spain and covered acute and convalescent phases of COVID-19. The prospective study material was composed of cDNA or gDNA derived from T cells, B-cell-depleted T cells, or PBMCs. Subjects who had been exposed to COVID-19, were actively infected with it, or had recovered from it provided the deeply sampled blood TCRbeta repertoires that made up the dataset. The repertoires were released in a freely available public database intended as a resource for research on the immune response to SARS-CoV-2. The samples were drawn from the first 160 participants of the ongoing ImmuneRACE study and from 950 to 1,500 subjects provided by 6 global collaborators. Nearly every sample came with metadata listing a de-identified subject ID, COVID-19 status, age in years and sex. HLA class I and class II types, where available, came from metadata supplied by the sample provider rather than from assay-based typing.

What the work shows at the level of the full study, not this receptor alone: Clinical and demographic metadata were provided uncurated, with the amount varying by source and participant.

TCRbeta CDR3 regions were amplified from genomic DNA using the immunoSEQ Assay, a bias-controlled multiplex PCR. The study's processing was this. The number of nucleated cells in each sample was estimated by amplification of reference gene primers within the assay. Sequence reads were collapsed and filtered to measure the absolute abundance of every unique TCRbeta CDR3 rearrangement. For each sample, productive Simpson clonality was calculated as the square root of Simpson's diversity index over productive rearrangements. The immuneACCESS repertoire file appears here via TCRdb, limited to in-frame rearrangements. These files lack a portion of the clones; in checked studies, under half of the deficit traces to unresolved V genes, and the cause of the others is not known. The V and J calls and the clone size are those of that table, but D and trimming were determined from the DNA. Recorded for this sample are hundreds of thousands of clones; about 85% of them occurred a single time. Roughly 3.6% of the sample lies in the top ten.

This clone appeared a few times. This clone's antigen is unknown. The sample holds no much larger clone one base away, and base qualities are not on file. V drops 8 bases and J drops 5 bases, leaving 18 bases in between. CDR1 is given as GTSNPN and CDR2 as SVGIG, both from the germline V gene (reference sequence). Counted from cysteine to phenylalanine, this CDR3 has 13 amino acids. Only the CDR3 part of the read is kept: 39 bases, read in frame from the first base. The collaborating institutions used their own protocols to collect whole blood in K2EDTA tubes. For TCRbeta analysis, collaborators shipped samples as frozen whole blood, isolated PBMCs, or DNA extracted from either of those sample types.

The TCR was taken from a woman between 18 and 30 years old with acute or convalescent COVID-19. The sequenced sample was peripheral blood. The sequence is built from TRBV30 and TRBJ1-2, with the D gene call left open. The CDR3 in this case is CALNVDVTYGYTF. The nucleotides read TGTGCCCTAAATGTCGACGTGACTTATGGCTACACCTTC.